These 23 T cell receptor beta chains originate from one sample sequenced in a study of cytomegalovirus exposure and HLA in healthy donors. PCR used 60 Vbeta primers and 13 Jbeta primers. Sequencing was performed with immunoSEQ multiplex PCR; in TCRdb, only in-frame clones are kept and a portion is missing. This sample has tens of thousands of clones, with about two thirds found just once. Sequenced material: PBMCs. The receptors were sampled from a woman in her twenties or thirties in good health and CMV-seronegative.

The V and J genes are TRBV6-5 and TRBJ2-7; D possibly corresponds to TRBD1 (6 bases). Trimming cost V 0 bases and J 0 bases, with 9 bases left between them. Germline CDR1 reads MNHEY; CDR2 reads SVGAGI. This CDR3 is 15 amino acids long. Written as DNA, the CDR3 is TGTGCCAGCAGTTACTCCCGGACAGCCTCCTACGAGCAGTACTTC. Its translation: CASSYSRTASYEQYF.

The chain carries TRBV29-1 and TRBJ1-1; D perhaps matches TRBD1 (6 bases). Trimming took off 3 bases at V and 10 bases at J, with 15 bases between the two ends. This CDR3 is 12 amino acids long. The germline V gene encodes CDR1 SQVTM and CDR2 ANQGSEA. CDR3 protein: CSVEGEGRGAFF. CDR3 in DNA: TGCAGCGTTGAGGGAGAGGGCAGGGGAGCTTTCTTT.

The V call is TRBV29-1, the J call TRBJ2-3; TRBD1 matches at 8 bases. The CDR3 loop spans 14 amino acids. The trim removed 5 bases at V and 6 bases at J, leaving 10 bases unmatched. CDR1 is SQVTM and CDR2 is ANQGSEA in the germline V gene. The DNA for the CDR3 is TGCAGCGTTACACAGGGGGTCCAAAGCGATACGCAGTATTTT. Amino acid sequence: CSVTQGVQSDTQYF.

The V and J genes are TRBV29-1 and TRBJ1-1; 8 positions agree with TRBD1. This CDR3 comprises 13 residues. The V segment lost 7 bases and the J segment 4 bases; nucleotides outside the gene matches: 8. Germline CDR1 reads SQVTM; CDR2 reads ANQGSEA. In DNA form, the CDR3 reads TGCAGCGCCCGACAGGGGCGGGGCACTGAAGCTTTCTTT. Residues: CSARQGRGTEAFF. The full variable domain, its missing parts supplied by reference TRBV29-1 and TRBJ1-1, is SAVISQKPSRDICQRGTSLTIQCQVDSQVTMMFWYRQQPGQSLTLIATANQGSEATYESGFVIDKFPISRPNLTFSTLTVSNMSPEDSSIYLCSARQGRGTEAFFGQGTRLTVV.

The chain is built from TRBV7-9 and TRBJ1-1; TRBD1 agrees at 7 bases. Germline V lookup: CDR1 SEHNR, CDR2 FQNEAQ (reference sequence). This CDR3 has 17 amino acids. V was pared by 0 bases and J by 0 bases, with 7 bases of the junction left unmatched. The CDR3 region is CASSLALGTVLNTEAFF. In DNA, the CDR3 is TGTGCCAGCAGCTTAGCGCTGGGGACAGTCCTGAACACTGAAGCTTTCTTT. The whole variable domain, remainder taken from reference TRBV7-9 and TRBJ1-1, is DTGVSQNPRHKITKRGQNVTFRCDPISEHNRLYWYRQTLGQGPEFLTYFQNEAQLEKSRLLSDRFSAERPKGSFSTLEIQRTEQGDSAMYLCASSLALGTVLNTEAFFGQGTRLTVV.

This chain joins TRBV7-3 and TRBJ2-7, with TRBD2 matching over 8 bases. Germline V lookup: CDR1 SGHTA, CDR2 FQGTGA. This CDR3 comprises 14 residues. The ends lost 5 bases at V and 2 bases at J; junction bases unmatched: 5. The CDR3, as DNA: TGTGCCAGCAGCCTGCTAGCGGGCCCCTACGAGCAGTACTTC. This gives the protein CASSLLAGPYEQYF. The full variable domain, in which reference TRBV7-3 and TRBJ2-7 provide the parts outside the CDR3, is GAGVSQTPSNKVTEKGKYVELRCDPISGHTALYWYRQSLGQGPEFLIYFQGTGAADDSGLPNDRFFAVRPEGSVSTLKIQRTERGDSAVYLCASSLLAGPYEQYFGPGTRLTVT.

The chain is built from TRBV6-1 and TRBJ1-6, with D perhaps matching TRBD1 (5 bases). Germline CDR1 is MNHNS and CDR2 is SASEGT. This CDR3 contains 15 residues. V was shortened by 2 bases and J by 9 bases, with 14 bases between the two germline ends. CDR3 nucleotide sequence: TGTGCCAGCAGTGAACTGCAGGGAGGAAGTTCACCCCTCCACTTT. It yields the protein CASSELQGGSSPLHF.

The rearrangement uses TRBV5-1 and TRBJ2-7; D ambiguous. From germline, CDR1 is SGHRS and CDR2 YFSETQ. The CDR3 extends over 16 amino acids. V was trimmed by 4 bases and J by 0 bases, leaving 17 bases between them. The CDR3 nucleotides read TGCGCCAGCAGCCGCGATGTCTTATCCCGCTCCTACGAGCAGTACTTC. Encoded protein: CASSRDVLSRSYEQYF.

The chain has TRBV7-9 and TRBJ2-1, with 7 nucleotides matching TRBD2. J was trimmed by 5 bases and V by 6 bases; bases with no gene match: 7. The CDR3 spans 14 residues. Germline V lookup: CDR1 SEHNR, CDR2 FQNEAQ (reference sequence). CDR3 sequence reads: CASRDQRGHNEQFF. As DNA, the CDR3 is TGTGCCAGCAGGGACCAGCGGGGACACAATGAGCAGTTCTTC.

CDR3: CSVDGDYEQYF. In nucleotides, the CDR3 is TGCAGCGTTGACGGGGACTACGAGCAGTACTTC. This rearrangement joins TRBV29-1 to TRBJ2-7; possible D gene TRBD2, 5 bases. The CDR3 spans 11 residues. Trimming removed 3 bases at V and 3 bases at J, with 6 bases between. Germline lookup yields CDR1 SQVTM and CDR2 ANQGSEA.

The chain is built from TRBV10-3 and TRBJ1-4; D gene ambiguous. Per germline, CDR1 ENHRY and CDR2 SYGVKD. V was shortened by 2 bases and J by 8 bases, with 3 bases between the two germline ends. The CDR3 is made up of 11 amino acids. The CDR3 protein is CAISEGEKLFF. For the CDR3, the DNA is TGTGCCATCAGTGAGGGCGAAAAACTGTTTTTT.

The rearrangement joins TRBV7-8 to TRBJ2-3, with TRBD2 matching over 14 bases. The CDR3 runs to 19 residues. CDR1 and CDR2 (germline): SGHVS, FQNEAQ. V lost 1 base and J lost 3; bases outside the gene matches: 9. The CDR3 DNA follows: TGTGCCAGCAGCTTAGGGGGAGGGACTAGCGGGAGATTGACAGATACGCAGTATTTT. Translated, it gives CASSLGGGTSGRLTDTQYF.

This chain connects TRBV28 to TRBJ1-5; D unclear. V lost 6 bases and J 7 bases, leaving 16 bases between the germline ends. This CDR3 spans 14 amino acids. Looked up from germline, CDR1 is MDHEN and CDR2 is SYDVKM. The CDR3 region has the DNA TGTGCCAGCAGCCCCGGGGTCCTCGAGCAGCCCCAGCATTTT. Its translation: CASSPGVLEQPQHF.

The rearrangement joins TRBV2 to TRBJ2-7, with unresolved D. The V end was cut by 9 bases, the J end by 0 bases, with 12 bases between. The CDR3 has 13 residues. Germline V gives CDR1 SNHLY, CDR2 FYNNEI. CDR3 sequence reads: CASRGTFSYEQYF. CDR3 coding DNA: TGTGCCAGTCGAGGTACTTTCTCCTACGAGCAGTACTTC.

The rearrangement uses TRBV6-1 and TRBJ1-2; the D gene is possibly TRBD1 (5 bases). Per the germline V gene, CDR1 is MNHNS and CDR2 is SASEGT. The CDR3 covers 13 residues. Between the trimmed V and J ends, which lost 1 base and 8 bases, there was a span of 11 bases. As DNA, the CDR3 is TGTGCCAGCAGTGAAGGGACAACCCGAGGCTACACCTTC. Encoded protein: CASSEGTTRGYTF.

J is TRBJ1-2 and V is TRBV10-3; possibly TRBD1 for D (5 bases). V was clipped by 4 bases and J by 6 bases, with 12 bases between them. In germline, CDR1 is ENHRY, CDR2 SYGVKD. The CDR3 totals 13 residues. The CDR3 coding sequence is TGTGCCATCAGTGGGCCGGAGGGGAATGGCTACACCTTC. It specifies CAISGPEGNGYTF.

V and J are TRBV19 and TRBJ1-1; 9 nucleotides agree with TRBD1. This CDR3 comprises 14 residues. V lost 5 bases to trimming and J lost 6 bases; unmatched junction nucleotides: 7. Per germline, CDR1 LNHDA and CDR2 SQIVND (reference sequence). CDR3 sequence (DNA): TGTGCCAGTAGTCCGACAGGGGGGCGGGCTGAAGCTTTCTTT. Translating it yields CASSPTGGRAEAFF.

V usage is TRBV2 and J usage is TRBJ1-2, with D maybe TRBD1 (5 bases). CDR1 and CDR2 from the germline V gene are SNHLY and FYNNEI. The CDR3 contains 13 residues. Trimming stripped 4 bases from V and 4 bases from J, with 10 bases between. The CDR3 DNA is TGTGCCAGCAGTGCTATGACAGCCTATGGCTACACCTTC. Translated, it gives CASSAMTAYGYTF.

The CDR3 is CASSFRGSNQPQHF. For the CDR3, the DNA is TGTGCCAGCAGTTTCAGGGGAAGCAATCAGCCCCAGCATTTT. The chain employs TRBV27 and TRBJ1-5, with D possibly matching TRBD1 (6 bases). CDR1 is MNHEY, CDR2 SMNVEV, per germline (reference sequence). Trimming stripped 3 bases from V and 1 base from J, with 7 bases between. This CDR3 is 14 amino acids long.

V usage is TRBV7-3 and J usage is TRBJ2-3, with D uncertain. With 5 bases removed from V and 6 bases from J, the gap between germline ends came to 12 bases. CDR3 length: 13 amino acids. The germline V gene encodes CDR1 SGHTA and CDR2 FQGTGA. The CDR3 protein is CASSLSPSDTQYF. Here the CDR3 DNA reads TGTGCCAGCAGCCTTAGTCCATCGGATACGCAGTATTTT.

The J gene is TRBJ1-2, the V gene TRBV19; D ambiguous. Germline values: CDR1 LNHDA, CDR2 SQIVND (reference sequence). The CDR3 is 12 residues long. Trimming left V 11 bases short and J 1 base short, with 11 bases between. CDR3 DNA sequence: TGTGCCGCGAGGGATCTTAACTATGGCTACACCTTC. As protein: CAARDLNYGYTF.

The chain couples TRBV29-1 to TRBJ2-2, with D perhaps matching TRBD2 (6 bases). Germline loops: CDR1 SQVTM, CDR2 ANQGSEA. This CDR3 has 14 amino acids. The V gene lost 7 bases and the J gene lost 3 bases, with 15 bases spanning the gap. The CDR3 DNA follows: TGCAGCGCCGGTGGGCGGGACTACACCGGGGAGCTGTTTTTT. Protein sequence: CSAGGRDYTGELFF.

The chain recombines TRBV30 with TRBJ2-5, with D tentatively TRBD2 (6 bases). V dropped 0 bases and J dropped 4 bases, with 9 bases sitting between them. Germline CDR1 is GTSNPN and CDR2 is SVGIG (reference sequence). The length of the CDR3 is 13 residues. Here the CDR3 DNA reads TGTGCCTGGAGTGTCGGCGGGGCAGAGACCCAGTACTTC. Translated, it gives CAWSVGGAETQYF.